These 30 T cell receptor beta chains originate from one sample sequenced in a study of T cell repertoires in cytomegalovirus infection. TCRdb processed the reads anew with MiXCR; each CDR3 protein has one entry. The sample includes a few hundred thousand distinct CDR3 sequences, almost 40% of them seen just once. These receptors have no known antigen. The specimen was cultured PBMCs, collected from culture after CMV antigen stimulation. The receptors here all came from a human donor in good health (CMV status not recorded). Some clones in this sample may be carry-over from other donors' samples.

The chain recombines TRBV7-9 with TRBJ2-1; D unclear. This CDR3 has 17 amino acids. Germline CDR1 reads SEHNR; CDR2 reads FQNEAQ (reference sequence). Trimming stripped 5 bases from V and 5 bases from J, with 22 bases between. The CDR3 nucleotides read TGTGCCAGCAGCCATTATTTGGGCCGGCGCGGACACAATGAGCAGTTCTTC. Amino acid sequence: CASSHYLGRRGHNEQFF.

This chain connects TRBV2 to TRBJ2-3; TRBD1 or TRBD2 may be the D gene (5 bases each). Trimming stripped 6 bases from V and 4 bases from J, with 17 bases between. CDR3 length: 15 residues. Germline CDR1 is SNHLY and CDR2 is FYNNEI. CDR3 sequence reads: CASSPLGVGPDTQYF. CDR3 coding DNA: TGTGCCAGCAGCCCACTAGGGGTGGGGCCAGATACGCAGTATTTT.

The genes are TRBV19 and TRBJ1-5; the match to TRBD1 covers 8 bases. Germline-derived CDR1 and CDR2 are LNHDA and SQIVND (reference sequence). The CDR3 extends over 17 amino acids. V lost 5 bases, J lost 0 bases, and 9 bases stayed unmatched. The CDR3 is CASSYSTGGGSNQPQHF. For the CDR3, the DNA is TGTGCCAGTAGTTATTCTACAGGGGGAGGTAGCAATCAGCCCCAGCATTTT.

The chain couples TRBV9 to TRBJ2-1, with a possible D match to TRBD2 (5 bases). The CDR3 loop spans 16 amino acids. CDR1 and CDR2 from the germline V gene are SGDLS and YYNGEE. Trimming took 4 bases from V and 2 from J, leaving 16 bases between them. The CDR3 sequence is CASSPAVLRPYNEQFF. The CDR3 DNA follows: TGTGCCAGCAGCCCAGCGGTGCTTCGCCCCTACAATGAGCAGTTCTTC. Looking up the rest from reference TRBV9 and TRBJ2-1 gives the full variable domain: DSGVTQTPKHLITATGQRVTLRCSPRSGDLSVYWYQQSLDQGLQFLIQYYNGEERAKGNILERFSAQQFPDLHSELNLSSLELGDSALYFCASSPAVLRPYNEQFFGPGTRLTVL.

The chain joins TRBV7-8 to TRBJ2-7, with 9 bases identical to TRBD1. The CDR3 sequence is 15 residues long. V gave up 5 bases and J gave up 5 bases; unmatched junction bases: 10. Germline V lookup: CDR1 SGHVS, CDR2 FQNEAQ. CDR3 in DNA: TGTGCCAGCAGCCCATGGACAGGGGATACCGACGAGCAGTACTTC. Translated, it gives CASSPWTGDTDEQYF.

This clonotype was counted only a few times. The chain combines TRBV28 with TRBJ2-1; D possibly corresponds to TRBD2 (6 bases). Germline V gives CDR1 MDHEN, CDR2 SYDVKM. This CDR3 has 17 amino acids. V was trimmed by 7 bases and J by 3 bases, leaving 22 bases between them. DNA of the CDR3: TGTGCCAGCACTACCCATCAGGGACTTAGGGACTACAATGAGCAGTTCTTC. Its translation: CASTTHQGLRDYNEQFF.

This chain connects TRBV19 to TRBJ1-3; D is unresolved. Per germline, CDR1 LNHDA and CDR2 SQIVND (reference sequence). This CDR3 has 16 residues. Trimming cost V 2 bases and J 0 bases, with 11 bases left between them. CDR3 nucleotide sequence: TGTGCCAGTAGTATACCCGCGGATAACTCTGGAAACACCATATATTTT. It codes for CASSIPADNSGNTIYF.

The J gene is TRBJ1-3, the V gene TRBV7-2; tentatively, D is TRBD1 (6 bases). Germline V lookup: CDR1 SGHTA, CDR2 FQGNSA. With 3 bases removed from V and 2 bases from J, the gap between germline ends came to 8 bases. This CDR3 region has 14 residues. CDR3 nucleotide sequence: TGTGCCAGCAGCTTCAGGGGCACTGGAAACACCATATATTTT. Amino acids: CASSFRGTGNTIYF.

The chain recombines TRBV20-1 with TRBJ2-3; TRBD2 aligns across 11 bases. CDR3 size: 15 residues. Germline lookup yields CDR1 DFQATT and CDR2 SNEGSKA (reference sequence). After removal of 1 base from V and 4 bases from J, the junction contained 4 bases not matched to a gene. As DNA, the CDR3 is TGCAGTGCTAGAGTTAGCGGGAGGGCCCCAGATACGCAGTATTTT. As protein: CSARVSGRAPDTQYF.

This clonotype was seen more than once but under ten times. This chain joins TRBV7-2 and TRBJ1-3; TRBD1 might be the D (5 bases). The CDR3 is 16 amino acids. Trimming took 2 bases from V and 2 from J, leaving 13 bases between them. Germline V gene lookup returns CDR1 SGHTA and CDR2 FQGNSA. The DNA for the CDR3 is TGTGCCAGCAGCTTAACCCCGACAGAACCTGGAAACACCATATATTTT. This translates into CASSLTPTEPGNTIYF.

A remark on this clonotype: Just one base apart from a much larger clone, this may be a read error. The chain couples TRBV7-4 to TRBJ2-1; no clear D. The CDR3 extends over 10 amino acids. Looked up from germline, CDR1 is SGHVT and CDR2 is SQSDAQ. V was trimmed by 2 bases and J by 10 bases, leaving 3 bases between them. The CDR3 is CASSLREQFF. In nucleotides, the CDR3 is TGTGCCAGCAGCTTAAGGGAGCAGTTCTTC.

V usage is TRBV18 and J usage is TRBJ2-5; D is unresolved. Germline-derived CDR1 and CDR2 are KGHSH and LQKENI. Trimming cost V 3 bases and J 5 bases, with 10 bases left between them. The CDR3 totals 13 residues. CDR3 DNA sequence: TGTGCCAGCTCACCCCAGGATCAGGAGACCCAGTACTTC. Its translation: CASSPQDQETQYF.

This clonotype came up a few times. This chain uses TRBV2 with TRBJ2-1; D is possibly TRBD1 or TRBD2 (5 bases each). CDR3 length: 12 amino acids. The V gene lost 4 bases and the J gene lost 7 bases, with 8 bases spanning the gap. Germline V CDR1 and CDR2: SNHLY, FYNNEI. CDR3 residues: CASSGDLNEQFF. The DNA of the CDR3 is TGTGCCAGCAGTGGGGACCTTAATGAGCAGTTCTTC.

The chain carries TRBV12-3 or TRBV12-4 and TRBJ1-5, with a possible D match to TRBD1 (6 bases). Trimming took 6 bases from V and 3 from J, leaving 9 bases between them. The CDR3 totals 13 residues. CDR3 protein: CASSWDNNQPQHF. CDR3 bases: TGTGCCAGCAGCTGGGACAACAATCAGCCCCAGCATTTT.

The genes are TRBV19 and TRBJ2-3; no firm D call. This CDR3 comprises 16 residues. The V end was cut by 3 bases, the J end by 1 base, with 14 bases between. Germline CDR1 and CDR2: LNHDA and SQIVND (reference sequence). The CDR3 spells CASSILGYPRTDTQYF. Written as DNA, the CDR3 is TGTGCCAGTAGTATCCTAGGATACCCCCGCACAGATACGCAGTATTTT.

The V gene is TRBV7-2, the J gene TRBJ2-7; D might be TRBD2 (6 bases). Germline CDR1 is SGHTA and CDR2 is FQGNSA. V dropped 5 bases and J dropped 0 bases, with 11 bases sitting between them. There are 14 residues in the CDR3. The CDR3 DNA follows: TGTGCCAGCAGCCCGGACTACCTCTCCTACGAGCAGTACTTC. Translation gives CASSPDYLSYEQYF.

The chain joins TRBV19 to TRBJ1-2; D remains ambiguous. Germline values: CDR1 LNHDA, CDR2 SQIVND (reference sequence). CDR3 size: 12 residues. The V and J ends lost 5 bases and 10 bases respectively, with 14 bases between them. CDR3 sequence: CASSPGLRAYTF. In DNA form, the CDR3 reads TGTGCCAGTAGTCCAGGCCTCCGAGCCTACACCTTC.

V usage is TRBV6-2 or TRBV6-3 and J usage is TRBJ2-1; D possibly corresponds to TRBD2 (5 bases). Trimming took off 8 bases at V and 10 bases at J, with 9 bases between the two ends. The length of the CDR3 is 10 residues. The germline V gene encodes CDR1 MNHEY and CDR2 SVGEGT. The CDR3 reads CASGSGEQFF. The CDR3, as DNA: TGTGCCAGCGGTTCGGGGGAGCAGTTCTTC.

The chain joins TRBV7-2 to TRBJ2-7, with D tentatively TRBD2 (5 bases). This CDR3 comprises 14 residues. CDR1 SGHTA and CDR2 FQGNSA come from the germline V gene. Trimming removed 5 bases at V and 8 bases at J, with 19 bases between. The CDR3, as DNA: TGTGCCAGCAGCAGCACTGACTACCCAACTCAGCAGTACTTC. This gives the protein CASSSTDYPTQQYF.

The chain carries TRBV13 and TRBJ2-5; the D call may be TRBD1 or TRBD2 (5 bases each). The CDR3 has 14 amino acids. Germline V CDR1 and CDR2: PRHDT, FYEKMQ (reference sequence). Trimming left V 3 bases short and J 5 bases short, with 13 bases between. CDR3 in DNA: TGTGCCAGCAGCTTGGTGGCCGAGGGGGAGACCCAGTACTTC. It encodes CASSLVAEGETQYF.

The chain employs TRBV2 and TRBJ1-1; D unclear. From germline, CDR1 is SNHLY and CDR2 FYNNEI. This CDR3 comprises 11 residues. V was cut by 2 bases and J by 11 bases, with 9 bases left in between. The CDR3 sequence: CASSERVDAFF. The CDR3 DNA reads as TGTGCCAGCAGTGAACGGGTGGACGCTTTCTTT.

V usage is TRBV5-5 and J usage is TRBJ2-7; the D gene is possibly TRBD2 (6 bases). Germline V CDR1 and CDR2: SGHKS, YYEKEE (reference sequence). V was clipped by 3 bases and J by 4 bases, with 17 bases between them. CDR3 size: 15 residues. CDR3 DNA: TGTGCCAGCAGCTCTACGGGAGTATCGTGGTACGAGCAGTACTTC. It encodes CASSSTGVSWYEQYF. Complete variable domain (other parts from reference TRBV5-5 and TRBJ2-7): DAGVTQSPTHLIKTRGQQVTLRCSPISGHKSVSWYQQVLGQGPQFIFQYYEKEERGRGNFPDRFSARQFPNYSSELNVNALLLGDSALYLCASSSTGVSWYEQYFGPGTRLTVT.

This clonotype appeared once. The V call is TRBV6-8, the J call TRBJ2-3; D uncertain. This CDR3 region has 14 residues. CDR1 is MNHGY and CDR2 is SAAAGT in the germline V gene. Trimming took off 8 bases at V and 1 base at J, with 13 bases between the two ends. In DNA, the CDR3 is TGTGCCAGCGCCCGCGGTCCCGGCACAGATACGCAGTATTTT. This sequence encodes CASARGPGTDTQYF.

This clonotype was counted only a few times. The rearrangement joins TRBV7-7 to TRBJ2-1; 7 bases match TRBD1. From germline, CDR1 is SSHAT and CDR2 FNYEAQ (reference sequence). The CDR3 is made up of 18 amino acids. V lost 5 bases and J lost 0; bases outside the gene matches: 13. CDR3 in amino acids: CASSPRTGQLSSYNEQFF. The CDR3 bases are TGTGCCAGCAGCCCGCGGACAGGACAATTAAGCTCCTACAATGAGCAGTTCTTC.

In its sample, this clonotype was seen a few times. The J gene is TRBJ1-2, the V gene TRBV7-2; D remains ambiguous. The germline gives CDR1 SGHTA, CDR2 FQGNSA. The CDR3 spans 15 residues. Trimming stripped 4 bases from V and 5 bases from J, with 17 bases between. CDR3 sequence (DNA): TGTGCCAGCAGCTCACGCGGCGGCCTTGGGTATGGCTACACCTTC. Translating it yields CASSSRGGLGYGYTF.

The chain joins TRBV5-4 to TRBJ2-3, with 11 bases identical to TRBD1. The CDR3 has 14 residues. The germline CDR1 and CDR2 sequences are SGHNT and YYREEE (reference sequence). The J segment lost 5 bases and the V segment lost 4 bases, leaving 3 bases of the junction unmatched. This CDR3 reads CASSRTGGRDTQYF. CDR3 bases: TGTGCCAGCAGCCGGACAGGGGGCAGAGATACGCAGTATTTT. The full variable domain, in which reference TRBV5-4 and TRBJ2-3 provide the parts outside the CDR3, is ETGVTQSPTHLIKTRGQQVTLRCSSQSGHNTVSWYQQALGQGPQFIFQYYREEENGRGNFPPRFSGLQFPNYSSELNVNALELDDSALYLCASSRTGGRDTQYFGPGTRLTVL.

This clonotype was picked up a small number of times. The chain is built from TRBV7-8 and TRBJ1-4; no definite D call. This CDR3 region has 17 residues. Germline values: CDR1 SGHVS, CDR2 FQNEAQ. Trimming took off 5 bases at V and 4 bases at J, with 20 bases between the two ends. CDR3 sequence reads: CASSDRKMGMVNEKLFF. The CDR3 nucleotides are TGTGCCAGCAGCGATCGGAAGATGGGGATGGTTAATGAAAAACTGTTTTTT.

This clonotype was found a few times. This chain uses TRBV6-1 with TRBJ1-5; possible D gene TRBD1, 5 bases. The V and J ends lost 2 bases and 9 bases respectively, with 20 bases between them. The CDR3 has 16 residues. Germline values: CDR1 MNHNS, CDR2 SASEGT. CDR3 region: CASSEQGRAGRGPQHF. Here the CDR3 DNA reads TGTGCCAGCAGTGAACAGGGTAGGGCTGGACGGGGGCCCCAGCATTTT.

V and J are TRBV9 and TRBJ1-6, with unresolved D. The CDR3 contains 14 residues. Germline assignment: CDR1 SGDLS and CDR2 YYNGEE. V shed 4 bases and J shed 8 bases, with 13 bases lying between them. The CDR3 region is CASSLGQTYSPLHF. The CDR3 DNA follows: TGTGCCAGCAGCCTCGGGCAGACCTATTCACCCCTCCACTTT. The variable domain in full, with the rest retrieved from reference TRBV9 and TRBJ1-6, is DSGVTQTPKHLITATGQRVTLRCSPRSGDLSVYWYQQSLDQGLQFLIQYYNGEERAKGNILERFSAQQFPDLHSELNLSSLELGDSALYFCASSLGQTYSPLHFGNGTRLTVT.

The chain has TRBV29-1 and TRBJ2-5; maybe TRBD1 (5 bases). Deletions cut 3 bases from V and 0 bases from J, with 11 bases between. The germline V gene has CDR1 SQVTM and CDR2 ANQGSEA. This CDR3 has 14 residues. The CDR3 DNA reads as TGCAGCGTTGACCGGTCAGGGTACCAAGAGACCCAGTACTTC. It yields the protein CSVDRSGYQETQYF.